What follows are 13 T cell receptor beta chains derived from one specimen sequenced in a study of Graves' ophthalmopathy and Graves' hyperthyroidism. Amplification of TCR beta CDR3 regions used RNA transcripts. HTBI primers served in a first-round RT-PCR, which a second-round multiplex PCR followed. TCRdb re-called the multiplex PCR reads through MiXCR, storing one row per CDR3 protein. The sample shows around 1,200,000 distinct CDR3 sequences, 35% to 40% of them seen only once. Sequenced input: peripheral blood or thyroid tissue (not recorded which). Source of these receptors: an adult man with Graves' hyperthyroidism.

This clonotype was counted once. The rearrangement joins TRBV4-3 to TRBJ2-7; 9 positions match TRBD2. From germline, CDR1 is LGHNA and CDR2 YSLEER. V gave up 0 bases and J gave up 6 bases; unmatched junction bases: 6. The CDR3 consists of 15 residues. The CDR3 coding sequence is TGCGCCAGCAGCCAAGAACCTAGCGGGACATCCGAGCAGTACTTC. This codes for CASSQEPSGTSEQYF.

This clonotype was found a few times. The chain has TRBV7-9 and TRBJ1-4; D is unresolved. Germline CDR1 reads SEHNR; CDR2 reads FQNEAQ (reference sequence). The CDR3 extends over 10 amino acids. V lost 7 bases, J lost 5 bases, and 2 bases lay in between. This CDR3 is CASTNEKLFF. The CDR3 bases are TGTGCCAGCACAAATGAAAAACTGTTTTTT.

V and J are TRBV4-2 and TRBJ1-2; D is unclear. This CDR3 region has 15 residues. The V gene lost 4 bases and the J gene lost 3 bases, with 15 bases spanning the gap. The germline CDR1 and CDR2 sequences are LGHNA and YNFKEQ. CDR3 sequence: CASSLSRATYYGYTF. CDR3 bases: TGTGCCAGCAGCCTCTCCCGGGCGACTTACTATGGCTACACCTTC.

The chain has TRBV6-2 or TRBV6-3 and TRBJ1-5; D gene ambiguous. Trimming removed 5 bases from V and 7 bases from J, with 9 bases in between. CDR1 is MNHEY and CDR2 is SVGEGT in the germline V gene. There are 12 residues in the CDR3. The CDR3, as DNA: TGTGCCAGCAGTGACGCCTGGCAGCCCCAGCATTTT. It specifies CASSDAWQPQHF.

The rearrangement uses TRBV2 and TRBJ2-5; TRBD2 matches at 14 bases. The CDR3 runs to 17 residues. Germline lookup yields CDR1 SNHLY and CDR2 FYNNEI. With 0 bases clipped from V and 5 bases from J, the junction kept 5 bases outside the gene matches. CDR3 residues: CASSEAGTSGSLETQYF. CDR3 bases: TGTGCCAGCAGTGAAGCGGGGACTAGCGGGAGTTTGGAGACCCAGTACTTC. Drawing the rest from reference TRBV2 and TRBJ2-5, the complete variable domain is EPEVTQTPSHQVTQMGQEVILRCVPISNHLYFYWYRQILGQKVEFLVSFYNNEISEKSEIFDDQFSVERPDGSNFTLKIRSTKLEDSAMYFCASSEAGTSGSLETQYFGPGTRLLVL.

The chain couples TRBV15 to TRBJ2-2; 11 nucleotides line up with TRBD1. Trimming cost V 5 bases and J 4 bases; bases outside gene matches: 6. This CDR3 is built from 16 residues. The germline V gene encodes CDR1 LNHNV and CDR2 YYDKDF (reference sequence). CDR3 amino acids: CATSLGTGGSTGELFF. The CDR3 nucleotides read TGTGCCACCAGCCTCGGGACAGGGGGTAGCACCGGGGAGCTGTTTTTT.

This clonotype was seen a handful of times. The V gene is TRBV12-3 or TRBV12-4, the J gene TRBJ1-2; the D gene is possibly TRBD1 (6 bases). The length of the CDR3 is 15 residues. The ends were cut back, 4 bases at V and 1 base at J, with 13 bases in the middle. For the CDR3, the DNA is TGTGCCAGCAGTTACAGGGCGGGAATTAACTATGGCTACACCTTC. It translates to CASSYRAGINYGYTF.

This chain joins TRBV11-2 and TRBJ2-2; D is tentatively TRBD1 or TRBD2 (5 bases each). V lost 6 bases and J lost 0, with 20 bases in between. The CDR3 consists of 18 residues. CDR1 and CDR2 (germline): SGHAT, FQNNGV. In DNA form, the CDR3 reads TGTGCCAGCAGGTGGGGGAGACTTGACCTACCGAACACCGGGGAGCTGTTTTTT. Protein sequence: CASRWGRLDLPNTGELFF.

This clonotype was seen at least ten times. The J gene is TRBJ1-2, the V gene TRBV7-2; D uncertain. The CDR3 loop spans 11 amino acids. V was shortened by 5 bases and J by 4 bases, with 5 bases between the two germline ends. CDR1 is SGHTA, CDR2 FQGNSA, per germline. The CDR3, as DNA: TGTGCCAGCAGCCCGAGCTATGGCTACACCTTC. Its translation: CASSPSYGYTF.

The chain recombines TRBV20-1 with TRBJ1-4; tentatively, D is TRBD1 (6 bases). The germline gives CDR1 DFQATT, CDR2 SNEGSKA (reference sequence). CDR3 length: 13 residues. Between the trimmed V and J ends, which lost 7 bases and 5 bases, there was a span of 14 bases. The CDR3 protein is CSGRQAQNEKLFF. The CDR3 DNA is TGCAGTGGCAGACAGGCCCAAAATGAAAAACTGTTTTTT.

Worth noting for this clonotype: This sequence may be a read error, since a much larger clone differs from it by one base. The chain has TRBV9 and TRBJ1-5; a weak D match, TRBD1 (5 bases). The CDR3 runs to 15 residues. V was trimmed by 4 bases and J by 4 bases, leaving 15 bases between them. In germline, CDR1 is SGDLS, CDR2 YYNGEE. The CDR3 DNA reads as TGTGCCAGCAGCTTAGGGGCAGGGCAAAATCAGCCCCAGCATTTT. Encoded protein: CASSLGAGQNQPQHF.

The J gene is TRBJ2-2, the V gene TRBV7-2; D might be TRBD1 (6 bases). Germline CDR1 and CDR2: SGHTA and FQGNSA. V was clipped by 6 bases and J by 1 base, with 18 bases between them. This CDR3 is 17 amino acids long. DNA for the CDR3: TGTGCCAGCAGTTTATACTCCGGGACAATGAACACCGGGGAGCTGTTTTTT. Its translation is CASSLYSGTMNTGELFF.

This chain connects TRBV7-9 to TRBJ1-6, with a weak D call TRBD1 (5 bases). The CDR3 has 15 amino acids. Trimming took off 5 bases at V and 8 bases at J, with 16 bases between the two ends. Germline CDR1 and CDR2: SEHNR and FQNEAQ (reference sequence). Here the CDR3 DNA reads TGTGCCAGCAGCAGCGGCGCGGGGGTTCATTCACCCCTCCACTTT. Encoded protein: CASSSGAGVHSPLHF.